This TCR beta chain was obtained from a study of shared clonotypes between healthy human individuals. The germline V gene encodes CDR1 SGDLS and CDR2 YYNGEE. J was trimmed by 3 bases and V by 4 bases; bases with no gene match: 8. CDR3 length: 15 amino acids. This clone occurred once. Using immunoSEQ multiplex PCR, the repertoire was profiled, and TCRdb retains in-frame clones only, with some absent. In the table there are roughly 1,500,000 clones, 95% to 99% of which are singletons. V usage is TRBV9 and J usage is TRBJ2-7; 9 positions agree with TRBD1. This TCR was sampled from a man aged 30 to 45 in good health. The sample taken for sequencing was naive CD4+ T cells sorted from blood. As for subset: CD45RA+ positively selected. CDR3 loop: CASSPTGTGNYEQYF. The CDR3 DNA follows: TGTGCCAGCAGCCCTACCGGGACAGGGAACTACGAGCAGTACTTC.